This T cell receptor (beta chain) was profiled in a study of T cells after yellow fever vaccination. The CDR3 is 16 amino acids. Per the germline V gene, CDR1 is MGHRA and CDR2 is YSYEKL. With V trimmed by 3 bases and J by 5 bases, 10 bases remained unmatched. TCRdb re-analysed the 5' RACE reads in MiXCR, keeping a single row per CDR3 protein. The repertoire holds some 420,000 distinct CDR3 sequences, with roughly a sixth as singletons. Sequencing used PBMCs, obtained before the yellow fever booster vaccination. This receptor was obtained from a man aged 18 to 29 who received the YFV17D yellow fever vaccine. The chain couples TRBV4-1 to TRBJ2-1; 7 bases align to TRBD1. CDR3 nucleotides: TGCGCCAGCAGCCATCTCATCCGGGACAGACACAATGAGCAGTTCTTC. Protein product: CASSHLIRDRHNEQFF.